A single sample gave rise to the 32 T cell receptor beta chains below, sequenced in a study of blood T cells in healthy people across ages (dated by TCRdb to between 2015 and 2016). The library was obtained by 5' RACE. The sequencing machine was an Illumina HiSeq 2500. A second roughly 6 to 11 cycle PCR used a sample-barcoded 5' primer and a J-beta primer mix. The raw public reads went through TCRdb reprocessing: fastp at Q25, MiXCR clone calling, in-frame beta chains kept. CDR3 protein sequences are deduplicated, and each keeps its most common genes and DNA. Counted in this sample were about a million distinct CDR3 sequences; roughly 50% of them appeared once. Of the sample, roughly 13% falls within the top ten clones. The sequenced material came from blood. The receptor source for this set is a man aged 25-40 years in good health.

V and J are TRBV15 and TRBJ2-3; D is perhaps TRBD1 (5 bases). The CDR3 is 14 amino acids. V lost 0 bases and J lost 14, with 18 bases in between. The germline gives CDR1 LNHNV, CDR2 YYDKDF (reference sequence). The CDR3 DNA follows: TGTGCCACCAGCAGAGATCAAGGGGTTTCATTTCGGTATTTT. Its protein product is CATSRDQGVSFRYF.

The rearrangement uses TRBV7-9 and TRBJ1-1; D gene ambiguous. The germline V and J ends were trimmed by 2 bases and 11 bases, with 12 bases remaining between them. The germline CDR1 and CDR2 sequences are SEHNR and FQNEAQ (reference sequence). This CDR3 comprises 12 residues. This CDR3 is CASSLRSTMAFF. The CDR3 nucleotides read TGTGCCAGCAGCTTACGGTCCACAATGGCTTTCTTT.

V gene TRBV7-2 combines with J gene TRBJ2-7; D uncertain. The length of the CDR3 is 16 residues. From germline, CDR1 is SGHTA and CDR2 FQGNSA. V lost 2 bases, J lost 3 bases, and 17 bases lay in between. DNA for the CDR3: TGTGCCAGCAGCTTACGAGTTGGGGAATTCTTCTACGAGCAGTACTTC. It is translated as CASSLRVGEFFYEQYF.

This clonotype has only a few counts. The rearrangement uses TRBV11-1 and TRBJ2-1; unclear D gene. Deletions cut 1 base from V and 8 bases from J, with 9 bases between. The CDR3 spans 13 residues. Germline assignment: CDR1 SGHAT and CDR2 FQDESV (reference sequence). The CDR3 is CASSLGLVDEQFF. CDR3 in DNA: TGTGCCAGCAGCTTAGGATTGGTTGATGAGCAGTTCTTC.

The chain uses TRBV4-3 and TRBJ2-6; D is unclear. The CDR3 is made up of 17 amino acids. The V gene lost 0 bases and the J gene lost 4 bases, with 13 bases spanning the gap. Germline assignment: CDR1 LGHNA and CDR2 YSLEER. The CDR3 DNA follows: TGCGCCAGCAGCCAAGAACCCAGAGTCGACGGGGCCAACGTCCTGACTTTC. It codes for CASSQEPRVDGANVLTF.

A few counts support this clonotype. The rearrangement links TRBV20-1 to TRBJ2-7; 11 bases fit TRBD1. The germline gives CDR1 DFQATT, CDR2 SNEGSKA (reference sequence). V trimming: 0 bases; J trimming: 3 bases; junction bases outside the gene matches: 4. This CDR3 comprises 15 residues. The CDR3 DNA reads as TGCAGTGCTAGAGATCAGGGACAGGGGGACTACGAGCAGTACTTC. It is translated as CSARDQGQGDYEQYF.

This chain joins TRBV12-3 or TRBV12-4 and TRBJ2-3; D is possibly TRBD2 (5 bases). V was clipped by 2 bases and J by 6 bases, with 12 bases between them. The CDR3 is made up of 14 amino acids. The CDR3, as DNA: TGTGCCAGCAGTTTAACCGTACTAGGGGATACGCAGTATTTT. This translates into CASSLTVLGDTQYF.

This clonotype was detected only a few times. A much larger clone is a single base away; this may be a read error. The V gene is TRBV5-1, the J gene TRBJ2-3, with a tentative D call TRBD1 (5 bases). V lost 6 bases, J lost 1 base, and 18 bases lay in between. CDR1 is SGHRS and CDR2 is YFSETQ in the germline V gene. This CDR3 has 16 amino acids. The CDR3 region is CASTPDLSTGTDTQYF. The CDR3 coding sequence is TGCGCCAGCACCCCAGACCTTTCGACAGGCACAGATACGCAGTATTTT.

This chain links TRBV5-5 with TRBJ2-3, with D perhaps matching TRBD1 (6 bases). Germline V gene data show CDR1 as SGHKS and CDR2 as YYEKEE (reference sequence). CDR3 length: 14 residues. V shed 2 bases and J shed 3 bases, with 10 bases lying between them. CDR3 residues: CASSFQGQTDTQYF. The CDR3 DNA sequence: TGTGCCAGCAGCTTTCAGGGGCAGACAGATACGCAGTATTTT.

This clonotype has at least ten counts. J is TRBJ1-1 and V is TRBV4-1; TRBD1 matches at 10 bases. Trimming removed 4 bases from V and 6 bases from J; junction bases left unmatched: 5. This CDR3 contains 14 residues. Germline V CDR1 and CDR2: MGHRA, YSYEKL. Here the CDR3 reads CASSLMGTGAEAFF. In nucleotides, the CDR3 is TGCGCCAGCAGCCTGATGGGGACAGGGGCTGAAGCTTTCTTT.

The chain employs TRBV25-1 and TRBJ2-1; TRBD2 is a possible D gene (6 bases). The CDR3 is 12 residues long. Germline lookup yields CDR1 MGHDK and CDR2 SYGVNS. V lost 2 bases and J lost 13, with 12 bases in between. CDR3 sequence (DNA): TGTGCCAGCAGTGAAATCCGGGAGTTTCAGTTCTTC. Its protein product is CASSEIREFQFF.

The chain employs TRBV2 and TRBJ2-5; 7 nucleotides line up with TRBD1. J was trimmed by 13 bases and V by 4 bases; bases with no gene match: 15. The CDR3 sequence is 14 residues long. Germline values: CDR1 SNHLY, CDR2 FYNNEI. The CDR3 is CASSAGQEWVAGYF. CDR3 in DNA: TGTGCCAGCAGTGCAGGACAGGAGTGGGTTGCGGGGTACTTC.

This rearrangement joins TRBV7-2 to TRBJ1-6; D is possibly TRBD1 (5 bases). Germline V gene lookup returns CDR1 SGHTA and CDR2 FQGNSA. This CDR3 region has 14 residues. V was trimmed by 2 bases and J by 11 bases, leaving 13 bases between them. The chain's CDR3 is CASSLQGSGTPLHF. CDR3 DNA: TGTGCCAGCAGCTTACAGGGTTCGGGGACACCCCTCCACTTT.

V is TRBV20-1 and J is TRBJ2-5; D might be TRBD1 or TRBD2, each matching 6 bases. This CDR3 is built from 15 residues. The V and J ends lost 0 bases and 1 base respectively, with 12 bases between them. Germline V gene sequence: CDR1 DFQATT, CDR2 SNEGSKA (reference sequence). CDR3 sequence reads: CSARDYGGPQETQYF. In DNA form, the CDR3 reads TGCAGTGCTAGAGATTATGGGGGGCCCCAAGAGACCCAGTACTTC.

V and J are TRBV6-1 and TRBJ2-1; D may be TRBD1 (6 bases). Trimming removed 6 bases at V and 10 bases at J, with 16 bases between. The germline V gene has CDR1 MNHNS and CDR2 SASEGT. This CDR3 is 13 amino acids long. This CDR3 reads CASSERQGWEQFF. The CDR3 nucleotides are TGTGCCAGCAGCGAAAGGCAGGGGTGGGAGCAGTTCTTC.

The sample holds many counts of this clonotype. The chain employs TRBV4-3 and TRBJ1-2; 9 bases are a match to TRBD1. The CDR3 sequence is 16 residues long. From germline, CDR1 is LGHNA and CDR2 YSLEER. V lost 4 bases to trimming and J lost 8 bases; unmatched junction nucleotides: 14. CDR3 amino acids: CASSRGSVQGAKGYTF. CDR3 sequence (DNA): TGCGCCAGCAGCCGAGGATCCGTACAGGGGGCAAAGGGCTACACCTTC.

The chain carries TRBV21-1 and TRBJ1-1. TRBV21-1 corresponds to a pseudogene. This CDR3 spans 12 amino acids. This CDR3 is CASSKANTEAFF. The CDR3 coding sequence is TGTGCCAGCAGCAAAGCGAACACTGAAGCTTTCTTT.

This clonotype was counted only a few times. This chain's CDR3 is CASSFGWDTEAFF. The CDR3 region has the DNA TGTGCCAGCAGTTTCGGGTGGGACACTGAAGCTTTCTTT. This chain uses TRBV6-2 or TRBV6-3 with TRBJ1-1; the D is unclear. This CDR3 comprises 13 residues. V was shortened by 4 bases and J by 3 bases, with 9 bases between the two germline ends. Germline loops: CDR1 MNHEY, CDR2 SVGEGT.

This chain links TRBV20-1 with TRBJ2-4; D is tentatively TRBD1 or TRBD2 (5 bases each). The last part of the DNA fits TRBJ2-5 better; the J call may be wrong. Germline CDR1 and CDR2: DFQATT and SNEGSKA (reference sequence). This CDR3 has 12 residues. CDR3 residues: CSLGADQETQYF. CDR3 sequence (DNA): TGCAGTCTCGGGGCCGACCAAGAGACCCAGTACTTC.

This clonotype was counted between two and nine times. The genes are TRBV10-3 and TRBJ2-3, with D possibly matching TRBD2 (6 bases). The CDR3 covers 14 residues. The V gene lost 9 bases and the J gene lost 2 bases, with 15 bases spanning the gap. Germline-derived CDR1 and CDR2 are ENHRY and SYGVKD. The CDR3 sequence: CAMNGGPNTDTQYF. The CDR3 nucleotides read TGTGCCATGAACGGGGGACCTAACACAGATACGCAGTATTTT.

The DNA of the CDR3 is TGTGCCACCAGCAGAGATCACAGAAAAACAACTAGCACAGATACGCAGTATTTT. Its protein is CATSRDHRKTTSTDTQYF. This chain uses TRBV15 with TRBJ2-3; D remains unclear. This CDR3 contains 18 residues. Deletions cut 0 bases from V and 0 bases from J, with 16 bases between. The germline V gene has CDR1 LNHNV and CDR2 YYDKDF (reference sequence). Supplemented by reference TRBV15 and TRBJ2-3, the full variable domain reads DAMVIQNPRYQVTQFGKPVTLSCSQTLNHNVMYWYQQKSSQAPKLLFHYYDKDFNNEADTPDNFQSRRPNTSFCFLDIRSPGLGDTAMYLCATSRDHRKTTSTDTQYFGPGTRLTVL.

This clonotype was seen more than once but under ten times. The chain combines TRBV7-8 with TRBJ2-3; D is ambiguous. The CDR3 extends over 12 amino acids. Trimming cost V 7 bases and J 2 bases, with 7 bases left between them. Germline V gene sequence: CDR1 SGHVS, CDR2 FQNEAQ. DNA of the CDR3: TGTGCCAGCACCCTCCACACAGATACGCAGTATTTT. It encodes CASTLHTDTQYF.

The rearrangement links TRBV2 to TRBJ2-7; D possibly matches TRBD1 or TRBD2 (5 bases each). The CDR3 consists of 14 residues. Germline V gene sequence: CDR1 SNHLY, CDR2 FYNNEI. The V and J ends lost 9 bases and 1 base respectively, with 16 bases between them. The CDR3: CASGIGGPSYEQYF. CDR3 nucleotides: TGTGCCAGTGGGATTGGGGGACCATCCTACGAGCAGTACTTC.

This clonotype has only a few counts. The chain joins TRBV20-1 to TRBJ1-4; D possibly corresponds to TRBD1 (5 bases). V was cut by 3 bases and J by 0 bases, with 11 bases left in between. The germline gives CDR1 DFQATT, CDR2 SNEGSKA (reference sequence). There are 15 residues in the CDR3. The CDR3 DNA reads as TGCAGTGCTAGTGGTGGGGCCGCAACTAATGAAAAACTGTTTTTT. Amino acid sequence: CSASGGAATNEKLFF.

V and J are TRBV29-1 and TRBJ2-2; 8 bases match TRBD1. The CDR3 contains 12 residues. V lost 6 bases and J lost 7; bases outside the gene matches: 4. Germline V gene sequence: CDR1 SQVTM, CDR2 ANQGSEA. CDR3 bases: TGCAGCGTGACAGGGGACTTCGGGGAGCTGTTTTTT. Amino acid sequence: CSVTGDFGELFF.

In this sample, this clonotype turned up a few times. The CDR3: CASSPGQASSYEQYF. In DNA, the CDR3 is TGTGCCAGCAGCCCCGGACAGGCGAGCTCCTACGAGCAGTACTTC. The chain recombines TRBV9 with TRBJ2-7; 7 bases are a match to TRBD1. The CDR3 loop spans 15 amino acids. The junction had 7 bases not matched to a gene; V was cut back by 4 bases and J by 0 bases. The germline gives CDR1 SGDLS, CDR2 YYNGEE.

A remark on this clonotype: One end of the junction fails to match germline, which may point to a read error. This rearrangement joins TRBV4-2 to TRBJ2-5, with 13 bases that match TRBD2. The CDR3 spans 14 residues. Germline loops: CDR1 LGHNA, CDR2 YNFKEQ. DNA for the CDR3: TGTGCCTGCAGCCAGGGACTAGCGGGGTACGTGCAGTACTTC. It translates to CACSQGLAGYVQYF.

This clonotype has just a few counts. The CDR3, as DNA: TGTGCCAGCAGTTACTCCCGGGGCTTCGTTGAGCAGTACTTC. Translation gives CASSYSRGFVEQYF. This chain joins TRBV6-2 or TRBV6-3 and TRBJ2-5, with D perhaps given as TRBD1 or TRBD2 (5 bases each). Germline V gene lookup returns CDR1 MNHEY and CDR2 SVGEGT. The length of the CDR3 is 14 residues. V lost 0 bases to trimming and J lost 11 bases, with 16 bases between them.

This clonotype was counted only a few times. V usage is TRBV9 and J usage is TRBJ2-5, with 8 bases fitting TRBD2. The J call may not be correct, given that the DNA end is closer to TRBJ2-7. There are 15 residues in the CDR3. Germline lookup yields CDR1 SGDLS and CDR2 YYNGEE. DNA of the CDR3: TGTGCCAGCAGCGTAGAGGGTAGCGGGGCGAACGAGCAGTACTTC. Protein: CASSVEGSGANEQYF.

In this sample, this clonotype turned up a few times. This chain joins TRBV27 and TRBJ1-2, with TRBD1 matching 7 bases. The CDR3 spans 13 residues. The J segment lost 4 bases and the V segment lost 6 bases, leaving 5 bases of the junction unmatched. Per germline, CDR1 MNHEY and CDR2 SMNVEV (reference sequence). CDR3 DNA sequence: TGTGCCAGCAGCCGGGACAGAACCTATGGCTACACCTTC. Its protein is CASSRDRTYGYTF.

The V and J genes are TRBV20-1 and TRBJ2-3; no definite D call. V lost 1 base to trimming and J lost 0 bases, with 5 bases between them. The CDR3 spans 13 residues. CDR1 and CDR2 from the germline V gene are DFQATT and SNEGSKA (reference sequence). CDR3 protein: CSARGDSTDTQYF. The CDR3 DNA reads as TGCAGTGCTAGAGGTGACAGCACAGATACGCAGTATTTT.

The chain has TRBV20-1 and TRBJ2-7, with D possibly being TRBD2 (6 bases). The CDR3 totals 12 residues. With 5 bases removed from V and 3 bases from J, the gap between germline ends came to 11 bases. The germline CDR1 and CDR2 sequences are DFQATT and SNEGSKA (reference sequence). CDR3 DNA sequence: TGCAGTGCTGAGGAGGGCCTCTACGAGCAGTACTTC. Translating it yields CSAEEGLYEQYF.